This TCR beta chain was captured in a study of blood T cell repertoires in COVID-19 (dated by TCRdb to 2019 to 2021). Some background on the complete study: Samples from collaborators originated in the United States, Italy and Spain and spanned both the acute and convalescent phases of COVID-19. Sample metadata almost always included a de-identified subject ID, COVID-19 status, age in years and sex. The samples were drawn from the first 160 participants of the ongoing ImmuneRACE study and from over 950 subjects provided by 6 global collaborators. The dataset comprised deeply sampled blood TCRbeta repertoires from subjects exposed to, actively infected with, or recovered from COVID-19. The repertoires were released in a freely available public database intended as a resource for research on the immune response to SARS-CoV-2. Where HLA class I and class II types were available, the types were taken from metadata supplied by the sample provider, not from assay-based typing. The prospective study material was composed of cDNA or gDNA derived from T cells, B-cell-depleted T cells, or PBMCs.

For this chain, trimming is 6 bases at the V end and 5 bases at the J end, and the number of junction bases without a gene match is 5. Spanning cysteine to phenylalanine, the CDR3 consists of 14 amino acids. Just the 42-base CDR3 DNA is kept, in frame starting at base 1. The CDR1 and CDR2 encoded by the germline V gene (reference sequence) are LNHDA and SQIVND. Whole blood was collected in K2EDTA tubes by collaborating institutions according to the institutions' own protocols. For TCRbeta analysis, collaborator samples were shipped as frozen whole blood, as isolated PBMCs, or as DNA extracted from either sample type. What the work shows at the level of the full study, not this receptor alone: The amount of clinical and demographic metadata varied by source and participant and was provided uncurated.

In regard to this clone: Its target antigen remains unknown. The record has no base qualities; no much larger clone is one base away.

TCRbeta CDR3 regions were amplified from genomic DNA using the immunoSEQ Assay, a bias-controlled multiplex PCR. As for the authors' bioinformatics: The number of nucleated cells in each sample was estimated by amplification of reference gene primers within the assay. To quantify the absolute abundance of each unique TCRbeta CDR3 rearrangement, sequence reads were collapsed and filtered. For each sample, productive Simpson clonality was calculated as the square root of Simpson's diversity index over productive rearrangements. Not all clones reach the TCRdb copy of this immuneACCESS table, which keeps in-frame sequences only. Checked studies attribute under half of the gap to unresolved V genes and leave the rest unexplained. V and J calls and clone size are copied from that table; D and trimming were computed from the DNA. In this sample the table shows about 25,000 clones, over 75% of which occur a single time. The top ten clonotypes cover less than 10% of the sample.

The origin of this receptor is a man aged 50 or older with active COVID-19. In this chain, TRBV19 is recombined with TRBJ1-5, with 9 middle bases fitting TRBD1. Sequencing used peripheral blood. The DNA sequence reads TGTGCCAGTAGCCTAACAGGGGGCGATCAGCCCCAGCATTTT. Translated, it gives CASSLTGGDQPQHF.